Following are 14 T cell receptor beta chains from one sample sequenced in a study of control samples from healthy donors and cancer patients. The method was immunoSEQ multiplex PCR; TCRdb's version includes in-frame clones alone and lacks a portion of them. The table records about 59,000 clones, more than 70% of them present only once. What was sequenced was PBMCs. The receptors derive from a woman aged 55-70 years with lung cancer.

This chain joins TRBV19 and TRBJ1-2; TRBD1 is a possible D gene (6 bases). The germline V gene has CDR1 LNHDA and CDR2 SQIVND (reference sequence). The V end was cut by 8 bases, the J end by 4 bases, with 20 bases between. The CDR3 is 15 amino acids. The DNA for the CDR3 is TGTGCCAGTCGGGCCGGAGGACAGAATTTCTATGGCTACACCTTC. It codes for CASRAGGQNFYGYTF.

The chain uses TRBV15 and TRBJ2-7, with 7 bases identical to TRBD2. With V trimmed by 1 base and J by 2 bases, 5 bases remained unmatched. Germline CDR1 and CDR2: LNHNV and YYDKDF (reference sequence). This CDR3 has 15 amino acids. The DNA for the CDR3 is TGTGCCACCAGCAGAGGTCAGGCGGGAGCCTACGAGCAGTACTTC. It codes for CATSRGQAGAYEQYF.

This chain's CDR3 is CASSQPTSFGTQYF. CDR3 coding DNA: TGTGCCAGCAGCCAACCGACTAGCTTCGGGACCCAGTACTTC. This rearrangement joins TRBV3-1 (or the pseudogene TRBV3-2) to TRBJ2-5, with TRBD2 matching over 7 bases. V was clipped by 2 bases and J by 7 bases; unmatched bases: 7. Germline lookup yields CDR1 LGHDT and CDR2 YNNKEL (reference sequence). This CDR3 contains 14 residues.

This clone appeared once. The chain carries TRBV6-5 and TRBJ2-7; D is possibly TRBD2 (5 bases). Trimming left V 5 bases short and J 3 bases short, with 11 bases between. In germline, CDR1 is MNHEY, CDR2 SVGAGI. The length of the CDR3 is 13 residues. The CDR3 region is CASSRDGDYEQYF. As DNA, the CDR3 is TGTGCCAGCAGTCGGGATGGTGACTACGAGCAGTACTTC.

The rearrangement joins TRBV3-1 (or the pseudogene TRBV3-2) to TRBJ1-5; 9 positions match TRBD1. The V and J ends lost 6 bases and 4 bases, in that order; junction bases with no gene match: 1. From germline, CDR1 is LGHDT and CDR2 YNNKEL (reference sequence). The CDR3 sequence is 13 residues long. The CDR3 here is CASRGTGNQPQHF. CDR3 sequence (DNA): TGTGCCAGCAGGGGGACAGGGAATCAGCCCCAGCATTTT.

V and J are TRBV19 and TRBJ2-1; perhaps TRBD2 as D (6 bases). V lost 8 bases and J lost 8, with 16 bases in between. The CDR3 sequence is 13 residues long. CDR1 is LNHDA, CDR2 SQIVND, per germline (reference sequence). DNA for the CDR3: TGTGCCAGTTCAAAGCCCGGGAGTCATGAGCAGTTCTTC. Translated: CASSKPGSHEQFF. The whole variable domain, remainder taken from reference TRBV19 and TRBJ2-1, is DGGITQSPKYLFRKEGQNVTLSCEQNLNHDAMYWYRQDPGQGLRLIYYSQIVNDFQKGDIAEGYSVSREKKESFPLTVTSAQKNPTAFYLCASSKPGSHEQFFGPGTRLTVL.

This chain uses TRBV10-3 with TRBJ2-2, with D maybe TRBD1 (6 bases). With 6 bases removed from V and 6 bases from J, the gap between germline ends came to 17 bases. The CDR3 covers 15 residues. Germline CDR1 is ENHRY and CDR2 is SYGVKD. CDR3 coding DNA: TGTGCCATCAGCGACCCAAGACAGGTCGCCGGGGAGCTGTTTTTT. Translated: CAISDPRQVAGELFF.

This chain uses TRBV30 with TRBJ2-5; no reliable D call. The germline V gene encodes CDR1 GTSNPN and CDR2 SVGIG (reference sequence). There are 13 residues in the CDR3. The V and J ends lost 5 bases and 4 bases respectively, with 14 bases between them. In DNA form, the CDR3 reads TGTGCCTGGTGTGACAAGTTCGGAGAGACCCAGTACTTC. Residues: CAWCDKFGETQYF.

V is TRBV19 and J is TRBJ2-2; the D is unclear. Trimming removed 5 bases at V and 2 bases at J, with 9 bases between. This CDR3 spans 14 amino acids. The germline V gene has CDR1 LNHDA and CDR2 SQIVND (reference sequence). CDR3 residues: CASSPGLNTGELFF. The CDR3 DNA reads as TGTGCCAGTAGTCCGGGCCTAAACACCGGGGAGCTGTTTTTT.

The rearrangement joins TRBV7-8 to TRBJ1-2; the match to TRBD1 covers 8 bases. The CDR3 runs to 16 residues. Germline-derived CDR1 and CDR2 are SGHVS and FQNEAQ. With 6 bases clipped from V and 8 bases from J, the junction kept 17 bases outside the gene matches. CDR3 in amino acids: CASSPTGDDSPGGYTF. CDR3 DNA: TGTGCCAGCAGTCCGACAGGGGACGACTCCCCGGGAGGCTACACCTTC. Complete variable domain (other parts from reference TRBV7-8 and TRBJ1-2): GAGVSQSPRYKVAKRGQDVALRCDPISGHVSLFWYQQALGQGPEFLTYFQNEAQLDKSGLPSDRFFAERPEGSVSTLKIQRTQQEDSAVYLCASSPTGDDSPGGYTFGSGTRLTVV.

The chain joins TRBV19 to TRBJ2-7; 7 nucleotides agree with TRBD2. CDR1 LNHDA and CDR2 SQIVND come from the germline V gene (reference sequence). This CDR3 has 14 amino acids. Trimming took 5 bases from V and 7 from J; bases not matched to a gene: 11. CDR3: CASSSNDPGREQYF. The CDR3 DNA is TGTGCCAGTAGTTCCAACGACCCCGGGAGGGAGCAGTACTTC.

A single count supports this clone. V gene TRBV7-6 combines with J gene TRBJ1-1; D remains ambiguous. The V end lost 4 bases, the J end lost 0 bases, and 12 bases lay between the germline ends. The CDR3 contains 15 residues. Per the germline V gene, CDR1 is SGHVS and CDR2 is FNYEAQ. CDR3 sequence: CASSSGRAMNTEAFF. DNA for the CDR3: TGTGCCAGCAGCTCCGGTAGGGCCATGAACACTGAAGCTTTCTTT. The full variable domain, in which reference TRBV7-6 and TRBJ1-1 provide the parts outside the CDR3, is GAGVSQSPRYKVTKRGQDVALRCDPISGHVSLYWYRQALGQGPEFLTYFNYEAQQDKSGLPNDRFSAERPEGSISTLTIQRTEQRDSAMYRCASSSGRAMNTEAFFGQGTRLTVV.

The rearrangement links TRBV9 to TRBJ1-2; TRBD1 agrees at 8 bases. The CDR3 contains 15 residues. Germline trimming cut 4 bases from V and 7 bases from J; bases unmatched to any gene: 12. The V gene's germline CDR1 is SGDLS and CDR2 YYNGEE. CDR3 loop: CASSSSTGVGVGYTF. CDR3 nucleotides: TGTGCCAGCAGCTCCTCGACAGGGGTTGGCGTTGGCTACACCTTC. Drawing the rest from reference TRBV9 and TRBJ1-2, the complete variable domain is DSGVTQTPKHLITATGQRVTLRCSPRSGDLSVYWYQQSLDQGLQFLIQYYNGEERAKGNILERFSAQQFPDLHSELNLSSLELGDSALYFCASSSSTGVGVGYTFGSGTRLTVV.

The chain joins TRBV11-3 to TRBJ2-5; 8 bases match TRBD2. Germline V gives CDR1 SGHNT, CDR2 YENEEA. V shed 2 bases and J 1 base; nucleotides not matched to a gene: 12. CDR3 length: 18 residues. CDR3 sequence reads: CASSLRGGREGFQETQYF. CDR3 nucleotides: TGTGCCAGCAGCTTAAGGGGCGGCCGGGAGGGGTTCCAAGAGACCCAGTACTTC.